This is a list of T cell receptor beta chains from one sample in a study of T cells in Graves' hyperthyroidism and ophthalmopathy. A single record per CDR3 protein comes from TCRdb applying MiXCR to the multiplex PCR reads. This table holds about 840,000 distinct CDR3 sequences, 38% found once. Source material: blood. These receptors originate from a man between 18 and 35 years old with Graves' hyperthyroidism. Both conserved end residues are part of each CDR3. Fields, in order: CDR3 length, V gene, clone size, D gene, J gene, CDR3 protein, CDR3 DNA. The D gene is left open where the match is weak. Clone size is given for some rows only: seen once, a few or many times, or a class if the clone is expanded.

12,TRBV13,-,TRBD2,TRBJ2-7,CASSRGLAVVNF,TGTGCCAGCAGCCGTGGACTAGCGGTAGTGAACTTC
14,TRBV13,-,-,TRBJ1-1,CASSAGTDHTEAFF,TGTGCCAGCAGCGCAGGGACCGACCACACTGAAGCTTTCTTT
16,TRBV9,many,-,TRBJ1-1,CASSSKSTVMNTEAFF,TGTGCCAGCAGCTCCAAATCGACAGTTATGAACACTGAAGCTTTCTTT
15,TRBV24-1,few,-,TRBJ2-2,CATSGPGATTGELFF,TGTGCCACCAGTGGGCCGGGGGCGACGACCGGGGAGCTGTTTTTT
15,TRBV9,-,-,TRBJ2-7,CASSPRPGGYYEQYF,TGTGCCAGCAGCCCTAGGCCGGGTGGGTACTACGAGCAGTACTTC
14,TRBV6-2/TRBV6-3,-,TRBD2,TRBJ2-5,CASSPGGASKTQYF,TGTGCCAGCAGCCCCGGGGGGGCGTCGAAGACCCAGTACTTC
13,TRBV12-3/TRBV12-4,-,-,TRBJ2-7,CASSLQRGGEQYF,TGTGCCAGCAGTTTACAAAGGGGCGGAGAGCAGTACTTC
14,TRBV9,few,-,TRBJ2-7,CASSVGEITYEQYF,TGTGCCAGCAGCGTAGGAGAGATCACCTACGAGCAGTACTTC
12,TRBV20-1,many,TRBD1,TRBJ1-2,CSVIQGNYGYTF,TGCAGTGTGATACAGGGGAACTATGGCTACACCTTC
13,TRBV5-1,many,-,TRBJ1-2,CASSSTGSYGYTF,TGCGCCAGCAGCTCGACAGGCTCCTATGGCTACACCTTC
16,TRBV7-8,-,-,TRBJ1-3,CASSLAQAGYGNTIYF,TGTGCCAGCAGCTTAGCACAAGCGGGATATGGAAACACCATATATTTT
13,TRBV29-1,-,-,TRBJ2-7,CSVELASPYEQYF,TGCAGCGTTGAGTTAGCTTCCCCCTACGAGCAGTACTTC
11,TRBV29-1,many,-,TRBJ1-2,CSVDDNYGYTF,TGCAGCGTTGATGACAACTATGGCTACACCTTC
15,TRBV2,many,-,TRBJ2-7,CASSEGLALTYEQYF,TGTGCCAGCAGTGAGGGGCTAGCGTTAACCTACGAGCAGTACTTC
14,TRBV12-3/TRBV12-4,-,-,TRBJ1-2,CASSWSSGAVGYTF,TGTGCCAGCAGTTGGAGCTCTGGGGCGGTGGGCTACACCTTC
13,TRBV19,many,-,TRBJ2-7,CASSGSSEYEQYF,TGTGCCAGTAGTGGGTCCAGTGAATACGAGCAGTACTTC
12,TRBV2,-,-,TRBJ2-7,CASSENGGEQYF,TGTGCCAGCAGTGAAAACGGCGGCGAGCAGTACTTC
16,TRBV10-3,-,-,TRBJ1-5,CASLGPDWTLNQPQHF,TGTGCCAGCCTCGGACCGGACTGGACCCTCAATCAGCCCCAGCATTTT
13,TRBV9,-,-,TRBJ1-2,CASSSTNNYGYTF,TGTGCCAGCAGCTCGACAAATAACTATGGCTACACCTTC
15,TRBV2,-,-,TRBJ2-7,CASSVLVGSSYEQYF,TGTGCCAGCAGTGTGCTGGTTGGCAGCTCCTACGAGCAGTACTTC
14,TRBV7-9,few,-,TRBJ2-5,CASSLWTTKETQYF,TGTGCCAGCAGTCTTTGGACTACCAAAGAGACCCAGTACTTC
14,TRBV29-1,many,-,TRBJ1-1,CSVEDMGKNTEAFF,TGCAGCGTTGAAGATATGGGGAAAAACACTGAAGCTTTCTTT
13,TRBV12-3/TRBV12-4,few,-,TRBJ2-5,CASSFEFWETQYF,TGTGCCAGCAGTTTCGAGTTTTGGGAGACCCAGTACTTC
14,TRBV19,-,-,TRBJ1-1,CASSIDGINTEAFF,TGTGCCAGTAGTATAGACGGCATCAACACTGAAGCTTTCTTT
15,TRBV20-1,few,-,TRBJ2-7,CSANPPGGVWNEQYF,TGCAGTGCTAACCCCCCCGGGGGCGTCTGGAACGAGCAGTACTTC
15,TRBV2,many,-,TRBJ1-2,CASSGRQASNYGYTF,TGTGCCAGCAGTGGGAGACAGGCCTCTAACTATGGCTACACCTTC
11,TRBV29-1,many,-,TRBJ2-7,CSVGRDYEQYF,TGCAGCGTTGGGCGGGACTACGAGCAGTACTTC
13,TRBV29-1,-,TRBD1,TRBJ2-7,CSGWATGSHEQYF,TGCAGCGGTTGGGCGACAGGGTCCCACGAGCAGTACTTC
12,TRBV29-1,many,-,TRBJ1-1,CSAVGGDTEAFF,TGCAGCGCCGTTGGTGGGGACACTGAAGCTTTCTTT
16,TRBV14,-,-,TRBJ2-6,CASSRGWNSGANVLTF,TGTGCCAGCAGCAGAGGGTGGAACTCTGGGGCCAACGTCCTGACTTTC
14,TRBV6-5,-,TRBD1,TRBJ1-2,CASSWGTGAAGYTF,TGTGCCAGCAGTTGGGGGACAGGGGCGGCGGGCTACACCTTC
12,TRBV6-1,-,-,TRBJ1-2,CASSGPEIGYTF,TGTGCCAGCTCCGGGCCAGAGATTGGCTACACCTTC
14,TRBV19,few,-,TRBJ2-5,CASAAGALQETQYF,TGTGCCAGTGCGGCTGGGGCTTTACAAGAGACCCAGTACTTC
13,TRBV29-1,many,-,TRBJ1-4,CSVAGVANEKLFF,TGCAGCGTTGCAGGGGTTGCTAATGAAAAACTGTTTTTT
14,TRBV3-1,-,-,TRBJ1-1,CASSQRQKNTEAFF,TGTGCCAGCAGCCAACGGCAGAAGAACACTGAAGCTTTCTTT
17,TRBV7-2,-,TRBD1,TRBJ1-5,CASSLRTGGLGNQPQHF,TGTGCCAGCAGCTTGCGGACAGGGGGCTTGGGCAATCAGCCCCAGCATTTT
14,TRBV29-1,many,TRBD1,TRBJ2-7,CSVEEGTGVREQYF,TGCAGCGTTGAAGAGGGGACAGGGGTCCGCGAGCAGTACTTC
16,TRBV6-1,-,TRBD1,TRBJ1-1,CASIELRTGTNTEAFF,TGTGCCAGCATTGAACTTCGGACAGGGACGAACACTGAAGCTTTCTTT
10,TRBV6-1,-,-,TRBJ2-6,CASSMNTEAF,TGTGCCAGCAGCATGAACACTGAAGCTTTC
14,TRBV19,once,-,TRBJ2-7,CASSIGHGPYEQYF,TGTGCCAGTAGTATCGGCCACGGGCCCTACGAGCAGTACTTC
14,TRBV20-1,few,TRBD1,TRBJ2-7,CSARVGTASYEQYF,TGCAGTGCTAGAGTTGGGACAGCATCCTACGAGCAGTACTTC
11,TRBV7-2,-,-,TRBJ1-1,CGPRENTEAFF,TGTGGCCCGAGGGAAAACACTGAAGCTTTCTTT
13,TRBV20-1,many,-,TRBJ1-6,CSARASVNSPLHF,TGCAGTGCTAGAGCCAGTGTAAATTCACCCCTCCACTTT
14,TRBV19,many,-,TRBJ1-1,CASSTLDFNTEAFF,TGTGCCAGTAGTACCCTTGATTTCAACACTGAAGCTTTCTTT